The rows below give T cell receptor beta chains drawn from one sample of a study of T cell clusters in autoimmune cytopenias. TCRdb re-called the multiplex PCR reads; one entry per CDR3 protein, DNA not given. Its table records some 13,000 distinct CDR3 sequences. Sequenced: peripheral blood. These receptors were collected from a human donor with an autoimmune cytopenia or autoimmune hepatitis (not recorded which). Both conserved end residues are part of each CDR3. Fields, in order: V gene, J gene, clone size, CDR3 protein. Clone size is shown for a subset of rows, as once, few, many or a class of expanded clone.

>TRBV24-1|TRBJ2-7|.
CATGTGPTYEQYF
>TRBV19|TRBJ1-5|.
CASSILGRGSNQPQHF
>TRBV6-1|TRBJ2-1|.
CASSDPGLAGVEQFF
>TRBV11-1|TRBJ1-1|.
CASSRALGRSNTEAFF
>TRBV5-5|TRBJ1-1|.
CASSLSGSAEAFF
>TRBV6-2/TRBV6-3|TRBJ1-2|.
CASSYAGTAANYGYTF
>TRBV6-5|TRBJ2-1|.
CASSGARDIGLWGEQFF
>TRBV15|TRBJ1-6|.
CATSRDLGSPLHF
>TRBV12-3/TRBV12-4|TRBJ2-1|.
CASSLAGSYNEQFF
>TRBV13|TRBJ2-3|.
CASSPSTDTQYF
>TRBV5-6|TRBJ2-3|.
CASSDASGGWDTQYF
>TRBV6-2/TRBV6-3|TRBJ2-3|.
CASSLTPDTQYF
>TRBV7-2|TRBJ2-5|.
CASSLGGSGLETQYF
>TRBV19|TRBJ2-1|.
CASSRTSGRSYNEQFF
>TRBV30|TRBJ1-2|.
CASLRDYGYTF
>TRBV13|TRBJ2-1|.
CASRVGETSYNEQFF
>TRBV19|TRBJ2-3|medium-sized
CASRRRRGSGGTDTQYF
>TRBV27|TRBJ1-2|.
CASSPNRDYGYTF
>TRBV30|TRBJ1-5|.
CAWAGQGNQPQHF
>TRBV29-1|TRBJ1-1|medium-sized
CSVRRHLNTEAFF
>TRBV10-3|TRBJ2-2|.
CAISNQGTANTGELFF
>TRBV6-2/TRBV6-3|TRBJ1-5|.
CASRDLDRGVVEPQHF
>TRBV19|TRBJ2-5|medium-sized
CASSPRRGRNQETQYF
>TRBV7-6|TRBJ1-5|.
CASSPLGSNQPQHF
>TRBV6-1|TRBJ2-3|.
CASSAGGIPTDTQYF
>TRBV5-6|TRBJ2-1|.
CASSMGQGIYNEQFF
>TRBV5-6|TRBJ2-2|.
CASSLEFTGELFF
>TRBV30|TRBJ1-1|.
CAWRHLNTEAFF
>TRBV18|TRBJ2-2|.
CASSPRTGDPTNTGELFF
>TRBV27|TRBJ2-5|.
CASSVGGAETQYF
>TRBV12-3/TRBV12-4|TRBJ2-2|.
CASSLRFRTSGRGTGELFF